This paragraph covers one T cell receptor (beta chain) sequence. What it recognizes is unknown. The stimulus was an HIV-1 Gag 15-mer peptide pool, 1 ug/peptide/mL. CD40L-negative CD69-negative CD45RO-high memory CD4+ T cells were sorted as populations depleted of antigen-responding cells. The sample belongs to a study of persistence of HIV-infected CD4 T cells. The immunoSEQ assay was version 4, run in survey mode. Sequencing was performed with immunoSEQ multiplex PCR; in TCRdb, only in-frame clones are kept and a portion is missing. The table lists some 40,000 clones, about 85% of them singletons. General observations from the study: Antigen-responding cells were enriched for degenerate expanded CDR3beta sequences.

CDR1 is LGHNT, CDR2 FRNRAP, per germline. The CDR3 is made up of 14 amino acids. Trimming cost V 6 bases and J 6 bases; bases outside gene matches: 5. The TCR sequence derives from an adult with HIV. The donor label of this sample is uncertain. The chain recombines TRBV12-5 with TRBJ1-4; 9 nucleotides agree with TRBD1. Source: cultured CD4+ T cells from PBMCs, taken from a patient who received antiretroviral therapy. The CDR3 region has the DNA TGTGCTAGTGGGCCGGGACAGGGTGATGAAAAACTGTTTTTT. Translation: CASGPGQGDEKLFF.